This T cell receptor beta chain appears in the sequencing data of a study of blood T cell repertoires in COVID-19. Overall study: Donors in the United States, Italy and Spain gave samples during acute or convalescent COVID-19.

The V and J ends lost 0 bases and 8 bases, in that order; junction bases with no gene match: 7. This CDR3 region has 15 residues. Germline CDR1 SGHRS, CDR2 YFSETQ. Clones were sequenced by immunoSEQ multiplex PCR, and TCRdb holds only the in-frame ones, with some missing. The sample has 110,000 or so clones, around 81% seen once; the top ten hold 10%. The specimen was peripheral blood. The TCR comes from a human donor in a cohort sampled during active COVID-19. The V gene is TRBV5-1, the J gene TRBJ1-3, with 8 nucleotides matching TRBD1. CDR3 region: CASSLEGQVADTIYF. The CDR3 DNA reads TGCGCCAGCAGCTTGGAGGGACAGGTGGCGGACACCATATATTTT. Full variable domain (missing parts from reference TRBV5-1 and TRBJ1-3): KAGVTQTPRYLIKTRGQQVTLSCSPISGHRSVSWYQQTPGQGLQFLFEYFSETQRNKGNFPGRFSGRQFSNSRSEMNVSTLELGDSALYLCASSLEGQVADTIYFGEGSWLTVV.